A selection of T cell receptor beta chains follows, all from one sample in a study of PD-1 blockade in classical Hodgkin lymphoma. Here immunoSEQ multiplex PCR was the method, and the copy in TCRdb shows in-frame clones only, minus some. The sample has around 10,000 clones, about 76% seen once. The material was peripheral blood mononuclear cells (PBMCs), obtained at baseline. Receptor source: a human donor with classical Hodgkin lymphoma. The CDR3 runs from the conserved cysteine through the conserved F or W. A D gene is named only where the DNA matches it firmly. Rows give clone size only sometimes, using once, few, many, or a class for an expanded clone.

D gene	V gene	CDR3 length	J gene	clone size	CDR3 DNA	CDR3 protein
TRBD2	TRBV10-3	14	TRBJ2-7	-	TGTGCCATCAGCCCAGCGGGAGCCAACTACGAGCAGTACTTC	CAISPAGANYEQYF
-	TRBV18	15	TRBJ2-5	-	TGTGCCAGCTCTCCCACAGGTCCATCCCAAGAGACCCAGTACTTC	CASSPTGPSQETQYF
TRBD2	TRBV12-5	14	TRBJ2-1	-	TGTGCTAGTGGTGGACTAGCGGGAGTATATGAGCAGTTCTTC	CASGGLAGVYEQFF
TRBD2	TRBV28	17	TRBJ2-7	once	TGTGCCAGCAGTCCAGTCCGATCTAGCGGGAGCTCCCACGAGCAGTACTTC	CASSPVRSSGSSHEQYF
-	TRBV2	13	TRBJ2-5	-	TGTGCCAGCAGTGGAACAGTCCAAGAGACCCAGTACTTC	CASSGTVQETQYF
TRBD2	TRBV15	15	TRBJ2-5	few	TGTGCCACCAGCAGAGCTAGCGGGAACCAAGAGACCCAGTACTTC	CATSRASGNQETQYF
TRBD2	TRBV6-5	14	TRBJ2-7	-	TGTGCCAGCAGGAGAGGACTAGAAAGGGACGAGCAGTACTTC	CASRRGLERDEQYF
-	TRBV9	14	TRBJ2-2	-	TGTGCCAGCAGCCCTTCGGGGGCGGGCGGGGAGCTGTTTTTT	CASSPSGAGGELFF
-	TRBV15	14	TRBJ2-7	-	TGTGCCACCAGCGCCGGGTATGGGGGGTTCGAGCAGTACTTC	CATSAGYGGFEQYF
-	TRBV6-1	13	TRBJ1-1	once	TGTGCCAGCAGTTGGGGGCGCAACACTGAAGCTTTCTTT	CASSWGRNTEAFF
TRBD2	TRBV11-2	15	TRBJ2-7	-	TGTGCCAGCAGCTTAGAGGCTAGCGGGAGCTACGAGCAGTACTTC	CASSLEASGSYEQYF
TRBD1	TRBV9	15	TRBJ1-2	-	TGTGCCAGCAGCCGCAACAGGGGCCTAGACTATGGCTACACCTTC	CASSRNRGLDYGYTF
TRBD1	TRBV7-9	15	TRBJ2-2	few	TGTGCCATCTCGATAGACAGGGGGATGACCGGGGAGCTGTTTTTT	CAISIDRGMTGELFF
TRBD2	TRBV28	15	TRBJ2-2	few	TGTGCCAGCAGTCCGAGCGGGGCGAACACCGGGGAGCTGTTTTTT	CASSPSGANTGELFF
-	TRBV30	14	TRBJ2-3	-	TGTGCCTGTCCTTCGGGCGGGATTGGGAATACGCAGTATTTT	CACPSGGIGNTQYF
-	TRBV11-2	13	TRBJ1-4	once	TGTGCCAGCAGCTTAGGGTGGAATGAAAAACTGTTTTTT	CASSLGWNEKLFF
TRBD2	TRBV4-2	16	TRBJ2-7	few	TGTGCCAGCAGCCATCTCGGGACTAGCGGGAGTGTAGAGCAGTACTTC	CASSHLGTSGSVEQYF
TRBD1	TRBV5-6	16	TRBJ1-1	-	TGTGCCAGCAGCTTAGGGACAGGGGGGACGAACACTGAAGCTTTCTTT	CASSLGTGGTNTEAFF
-	TRBV28	12	TRBJ2-7	once	TGTGCCACTGCAGGGGTTTCCTACGAGCAGTACTTC	CATAGVSYEQYF
-	TRBV14	13	TRBJ2-1	-	TGTGCCAGCAGCCAAGTGACTGACAATGAGCAGTTCTTC	CASSQVTDNEQFF
TRBD1	TRBV30	13	TRBJ2-7	-	TGTGCCTGGGGAGACAGGGTGTCCTACGAGCAGTACTTC	CAWGDRVSYEQYF
-	TRBV12-5	13	TRBJ1-2	few	TGTGCTAGTGGTTTGGTAAAGGGCCATGGCTACACCTTC	CASGLVKGHGYTF
-	TRBV15	14	TRBJ2-5	-	TGTGCCACCGGGCATGGGGACTCTCGAGGGACCCAGTACTTC	CATGHGDSRGTQYF
-	TRBV29-1	14	TRBJ1-1	-	TGCAGCGTTGAAGGGACAGCCATGAACACTGAAGCTTTCTTT	CSVEGTAMNTEAFF
TRBD2	TRBV5-1	15	TRBJ2-5	once	TGCGCCAGCAAGGCGGGGGTAGTGGCTCAAGAGACCCAGTACTTC	CASKAGVVAQETQYF
TRBD2	TRBV19	14	TRBJ2-1	-	TGTGCCAGTAGTATGGCCAGCGGGAGTAATGAGCAGTTCTTC	CASSMASGSNEQFF
TRBD1	TRBV19	19	TRBJ1-5	-	TGTGCCAGTAGTATATATAGGACAGGGCTTAATAGGGGCAATCAGCCCCAGCATTTT	CASSIYRTGLNRGNQPQHF
TRBD2	TRBV7-9	16	TRBJ2-7	-	TGTGCCAGCAGCTTGATGGCTAGCGGGCTCGTCTACGAGCAGTACTTC	CASSLMASGLVYEQYF
-	TRBV2	17	TRBJ2-4	-	TGTGCCAGCAGTGAATTTGGGGGAACCGAACCTGTAAACATTCAGTACTTC	CASSEFGGTEPVNIQYF
-	TRBV28	11	TRBJ1-1	-	TGTGCCAGCAGGCAGGACAGTGAAGCTTTCTTT	CASRQDSEAFF
-	TRBV18	13	TRBJ1-2	-	TGTGCCAGCTCACTCGGCGAAAACTATGGCTACACCTTC	CASSLGENYGYTF
TRBD1	TRBV10-3	14	TRBJ1-2	few	TGTGCCATCAGGCCCCCGGACAGGGGGGAGGGCTACACCTTC	CAIRPPDRGEGYTF
-	TRBV5-1	13	TRBJ1-1	-	TGCGCCAGCAGCTTGAGGGTGAACACTGAAGCTTTCTTT	CASSLRVNTEAFF
TRBD2	TRBV15	15	TRBJ2-7	-	TGTGCCACCAGCGCCCTAGCGGGCCACTTCTACGAGCAGTACTTC	CATSALAGHFYEQYF
-	TRBV7-8	11	TRBJ2-1	few	TGTGCCAGCAGCTTGGGAACGGAGCAGTTCTTC	CASSLGTEQFF
-	TRBV27	13	TRBJ1-2	-	TGTGCCAGCAGTTTTATCACGGCCGGTGGCTACACCTTC	CASSFITAGGYTF
-	TRBV2	13	TRBJ2-3	-	TGTGCCAGCAGTGCGGGGGCACCAGATACGCAGTATTTT	CASSAGAPDTQYF
-	TRBV5-6	16	TRBJ2-5	-	TGTGCCAGCAGCTTGTACCCGGCGGAGACGGGAGAGACCCAGTACTTC	CASSLYPAETGETQYF
-	TRBV28	12	TRBJ1-1	-	TGTGCCAGCAGTTTACCAAACACTGAAGCTTTCTTT	CASSLPNTEAFF
TRBD2	TRBV6-1	11	TRBJ2-7	-	TGTGCCAGCAATGTGGGGGGGGAGCAGTACTTC	CASNVGGEQYF
-	TRBV2	14	TRBJ2-7	once	TGTGCCAGCAGGGAGGGGGGAAGAGGATACGAGCAGTACTTC	CASREGGRGYEQYF
-	TRBV7-9	15	TRBJ2-7	-	TGTGCCAGCAGCCAGGGAAAGGACAGCTCCTACGAGCAGTACTTC	CASSQGKDSSYEQYF
-	TRBV18	13	TRBJ1-1	few	TGTGCCAGCTCCACAGCAAGTACCACTGAAGCTTTCTTT	CASSTASTTEAFF
-	TRBV5-1	14	TRBJ2-5	few	TGCGCCAGCAGCTTGGGGCTAGCTTGGGAGACCCAGTACTTC	CASSLGLAWETQYF
TRBD2	TRBV28	16	TRBJ2-1	-	TGTGCCAGCCAGACCACAACACTAGCGGGAGGGTATGAGCAGTTCTTC	CASQTTTLAGGYEQFF
-	TRBV19	13	TRBJ1-1	-	TGTGCCAGTAGTGCCGAACTCTCCACTGAAGCTTTCTTT	CASSAELSTEAFF
TRBD2	TRBV19	15	TRBJ2-1	-	TGTGCCAGTACCCTGGAAAGCGGGAGGGTCAATGAGCAGTTCTTC	CASTLESGRVNEQFF
TRBD2	TRBV10-3	14	TRBJ2-1	-	TGTGCCATCAGGGAAGCGGGAGTTTATAATGAGCAGTTCTTC	CAIREAGVYNEQFF
TRBD2	TRBV29-1	13	TRBJ2-7	few	TGCAGCGTTGAAGAGCGGGAGTTCAACGAGCAGTACTTC	CSVEEREFNEQYF
-	TRBV18	14	TRBJ2-1	few	TGTGCCAGCTCACCTGGTCAGGGGATCAATGAGCAGTTCTTC	CASSPGQGINEQFF
TRBD2	TRBV5-4	16	TRBJ2-2	-	TGTGCCAGCAGCTTGGTAGCGGGAGGGGAGGACGGGGAGCTGTTTTTT	CASSLVAGGEDGELFF
-	TRBV6-6	15	TRBJ2-1	-	TGTGCCAGCAGTCCCGAGTTGGGGGTGTACAATGAGCAGTTCTTC	CASSPELGVYNEQFF
TRBD1	TRBV28	14	TRBJ2-3	-	TGTGCCAGCAGCCGGGGACAGCCTACAGATACGCAGTATTTT	CASSRGQPTDTQYF
-	TRBV10-3	12	TRBJ2-7	-	TGTGCCATCAGTGAGTCGGCTACCGAGCAGTACTTC	CAISESATEQYF
TRBD1	TRBV5-1	15	TRBJ1-2	-	TGCGCCAGCAGCTTGCTGGGACAGGGGAACTATGGCTACACCTTC	CASSLLGQGNYGYTF